This T cell receptor (beta chain) was found in a study of cytomegalovirus exposure and HLA in healthy donors. Study-wide context: An early release of data contained 75 million to 100 million unique TCRs, which came from HLA-typed donors.

Every donor was a healthy person donating bone marrow. Germline V CDR1 and CDR2: GTSNPN, SVGIG (reference sequence). V gave up 4 bases and J gave up 6 bases; unmatched junction bases: 4. This CDR3 has 14 amino acids. PCR amplification relied on 60 Vbeta primers (plus 13 Jbeta primers). Assay used: immunoSEQ multiplex PCR; TCRdb lists only in-frame clones, some missing. Seen in this sample are roughly 150,000 clones; the ten most common clones hold 1.5% to 2%. This TCR was sampled from a woman between 50 and 59 years old in good health and CMV-seronegative. Sequencing input: PBMCs. The rearrangement links TRBV30 to TRBJ2-3; 13 bases are shared with TRBD2. The CDR3 region has the DNA TGTGCCTGGACCACTAGCGGGGGGGCGGATACGCAGTATTTT. Translating gives CAWTTSGGADTQYF.